These T cell receptor beta chains were read from a single sample in a study of CD8 T cells in Susac syndrome. One entry per CDR3 protein results from TCRdb running MiXCR on the immunoSEQ multiplex PCR reads. This sample has 150,000 to 200,000 distinct CDR3 sequences, with 93% found just once. Input material: CD4+ T cells from PBMCs. The receptors originated from a human donor in good health. The CDR3 runs from the conserved cysteine through the conserved F or W. Each record gives: V gene, clone size, J gene, D gene, CDR3 protein, CDR3 DNA. The D gene is left open where the match is weak. Clone size is given for some rows only: seen once, a few or many times, or a class if the clone is expanded.

>TRBV4-2|once|TRBJ2-5|NA
CASSQVAGDDAETQYF
TGTGCCAGCAGCCAAGTGGCCGGGGATGACGCAGAGACCCAGTACTTC
>TRBV28|NA|TRBJ2-3|TRBD1
CASSPGLGGPWDSTQYF
TGTGCCAGCAGCCCCGGACTCGGTGGGCCATGGGACAGTACGCAGTATTTT
>TRBV6-6|NA|TRBJ2-1|TRBD2
CASSYNSGGANEQFF
TGTGCCAGCAGTTACAATAGCGGGGGGGCCAATGAGCAGTTCTTC
>TRBV9|NA|TRBJ2-1|TRBD2
CASSAIAGGLVPEQFF
TGTGCCAGCAGCGCCATAGCGGGGGGGCTAGTTCCTGAGCAGTTCTTC
>TRBV7-2|NA|TRBJ1-2|TRBD1
CASSPGGGALGYTF
TGTGCCAGCAGCCCAGGAGGGGGCGCGTTGGGCTACACCTTC
>TRBV28|NA|TRBJ1-5|TRBD1
CASSPGGQINQPQHF
TGTGCCAGCAGTCCAGGGGGCCAGATCAATCAGCCCCAGCATTTT
>TRBV12-3/TRBV12-4|once|TRBJ2-7|TRBD2
CASSTYGLAGEQYF
TGTGCCAGCAGTACTTACGGACTAGCAGGCGAGCAGTACTTC
>TRBV18|NA|TRBJ1-6|TRBD1
CASSSLGGQGGSPLHF
TGTGCCAGCTCATCGCTGGGAGGACAGGGGGGTTCACCCCTCCACTTT
>TRBV28|NA|TRBJ2-1|TRBD1
CASSYGQGNKNEQFF
TGTGCCAGCAGCTACGGACAGGGGAACAAAAATGAGCAGTTCTTC
>TRBV20-1|NA|TRBJ2-5|TRBD1
CSARALSGRGETQYF
TGCAGTGCTAGAGCCTTAAGTGGCAGGGGGGAGACCCAGTACTTC
>TRBV29-1|NA|TRBJ1-2|NA
CSVVGPPGGYTF
TGCAGCGTTGTAGGGCCACCTGGCGGCTACACCTTC
>TRBV5-1|NA|TRBJ2-3|NA
CASSPGKGSTDTQYF
TGCGCCAGCAGCCCAGGGAAAGGGAGCACAGATACGCAGTATTTT
>TRBV29-1|NA|TRBJ2-3|NA
CSVRAGEGTNTQYF
TGCAGCGTCCGCGCGGGCGAGGGGACCAATACGCAGTATTTT
>TRBV4-1|NA|TRBJ2-1|TRBD1
CASSRLGGDEQFF
TGCGCCAGCAGCCGGCTAGGGGGCGATGAGCAGTTCTTC
>TRBV2|NA|TRBJ2-1|NA
CASSLRGDEQFF
TGTGCCAGCAGTCTCCGGGGCGATGAGCAGTTCTTC
>TRBV7-2|NA|TRBJ1-5|TRBD1
CASSRGTGNQPQHF
TGTGCCAGCAGCCGGGGGACAGGTAATCAGCCCCAGCATTTT
>TRBV2|NA|TRBJ1-2|TRBD1
CASRGQGYWGYTF
TGTGCCAGCAGAGGACAGGGATATTGGGGCTACACCTTC
>TRBV6-5|NA|TRBJ1-2|TRBD1
CASSYFGQGLDTF
TGTGCCAGCAGTTACTTTGGACAGGGTTTGGACACCTTC
>TRBV5-1|NA|TRBJ2-3|NA
CASNPFRTDTQYF
TGCGCCAGCAATCCCTTCCGCACAGATACGCAGTATTTT